The subject of this entry is one T cell receptor beta chain. These data originate in a study of prognosis after radiotherapy for stage I lung cancer. The overall study: Over eleven of the patients presented with newly diagnosed primary stage I lung tumors; roughly five had oligometastatic NSCLC following surgical resection of the primary tumor. Each non-small cell lung cancer patient was deemed medically inoperable. Patient ages ran from 53 to 84, with a median of around 70 years, and the group had about a dozen men and 5 to 7 women. Distant metastases struck a handful of patients a median of about 7 months after radiotherapy; 15 showed no significant progression.

V was clipped by 6 bases and J by 4 bases, with 12 bases between them. Germline-derived CDR1 and CDR2 are MDHEN and SYDVKM. The CDR3 spans 13 residues. Genomic DNA was the source, and TCR beta CDR3 was amplified from it by two-round multiplex PCR. TRBV and TRBJ genes each had their own specific primers in first-round PCR. One entry per CDR3 protein, called by TCRdb with MiXCR from the multiplex PCR reads. The table has about 35,000 distinct CDR3 sequences, under 35% seen once; the top ten hold roughly 15%. The clonotype originates from a donor of 50 years or more with non-small cell lung cancer. The sequenced sample was PBMCs, obtained before or after stereotactic body radiation therapy (not recorded which). The chain recombines TRBV28 with TRBJ1-2, with D unclear. The CDR3 protein is CASSPLVAYGYTF. In nucleotides, the CDR3 is TGTGCCAGCAGCCCCTTGGTGGCCTATGGCTACACCTTC.